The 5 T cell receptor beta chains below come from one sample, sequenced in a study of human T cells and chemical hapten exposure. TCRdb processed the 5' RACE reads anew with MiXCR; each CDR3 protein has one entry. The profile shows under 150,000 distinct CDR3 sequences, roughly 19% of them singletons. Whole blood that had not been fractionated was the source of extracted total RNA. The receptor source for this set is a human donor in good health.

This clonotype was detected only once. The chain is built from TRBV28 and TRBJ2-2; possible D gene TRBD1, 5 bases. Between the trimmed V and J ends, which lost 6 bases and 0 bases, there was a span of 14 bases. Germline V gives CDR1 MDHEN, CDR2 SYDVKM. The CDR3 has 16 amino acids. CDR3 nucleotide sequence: TGTGCCAGCAGCCTAACAGGTGTCGCGAACACCGGGGAGCTGTTTTTT. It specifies CASSLTGVANTGELFF. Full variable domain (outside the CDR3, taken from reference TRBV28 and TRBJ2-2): DVKVTQSSRYLVKRTGEKVFLECVQDMDHENMFWYRQDPGLGLRLIYFSYDVKMKEKGDIPEGYSVSREKKERFSLILESASTNQTSMYLCASSLTGVANTGELFFGEGSRLTVL.

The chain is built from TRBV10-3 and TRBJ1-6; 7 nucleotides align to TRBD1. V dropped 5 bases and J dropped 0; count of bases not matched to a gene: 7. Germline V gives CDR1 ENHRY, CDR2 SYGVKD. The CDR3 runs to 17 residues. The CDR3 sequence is CAISSTGASSYNSPLHF. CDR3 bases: TGTGCCATCAGTTCTACAGGGGCTAGCTCCTATAATTCACCCCTCCACTTT.

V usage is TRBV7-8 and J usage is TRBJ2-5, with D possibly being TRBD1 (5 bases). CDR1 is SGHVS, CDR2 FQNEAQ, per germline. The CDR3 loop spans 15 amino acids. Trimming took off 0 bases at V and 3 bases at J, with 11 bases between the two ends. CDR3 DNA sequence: TGTGCCAGCAGCTTAGCGGTCGGCAGGGAAGAGACCCAGTACTTC. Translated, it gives CASSLAVGREETQYF.

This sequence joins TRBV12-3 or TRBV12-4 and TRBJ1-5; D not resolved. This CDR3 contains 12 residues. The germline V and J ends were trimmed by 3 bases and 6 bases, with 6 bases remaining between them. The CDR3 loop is CASSLTFQPQHF. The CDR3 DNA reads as TGTGCCAGCAGTTTGACATTTCAGCCCCAGCATTTT.

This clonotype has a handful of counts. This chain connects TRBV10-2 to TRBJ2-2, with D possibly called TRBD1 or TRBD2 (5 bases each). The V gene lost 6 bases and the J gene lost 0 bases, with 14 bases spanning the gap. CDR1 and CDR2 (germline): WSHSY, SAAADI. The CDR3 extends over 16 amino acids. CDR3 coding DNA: TGCGCCAGCAGGGACGGAGTGGGGGCGAACACCGGGGAGCTGTTTTTT. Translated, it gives CASRDGVGANTGELFF.